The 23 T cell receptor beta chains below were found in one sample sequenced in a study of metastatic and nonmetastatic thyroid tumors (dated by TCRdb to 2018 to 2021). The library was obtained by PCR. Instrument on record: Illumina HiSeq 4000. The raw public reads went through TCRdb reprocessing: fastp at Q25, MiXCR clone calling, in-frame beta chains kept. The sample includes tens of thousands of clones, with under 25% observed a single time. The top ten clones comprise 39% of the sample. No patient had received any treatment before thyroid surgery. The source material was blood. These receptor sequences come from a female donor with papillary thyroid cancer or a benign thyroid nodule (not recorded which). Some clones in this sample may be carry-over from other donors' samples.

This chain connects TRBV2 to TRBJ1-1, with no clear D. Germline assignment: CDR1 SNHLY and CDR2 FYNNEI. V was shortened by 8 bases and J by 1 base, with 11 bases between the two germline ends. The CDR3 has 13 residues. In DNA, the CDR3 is TGTGCCAGCCTCCGGGAGTGGAACACTGAAGCTTTCTTT. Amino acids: CASLREWNTEAFF.

For the CDR3, the DNA is TGTGCCAGTAGTACGCAGGGGGAGGATTCACCCCTCCACTTT. It specifies CASSTQGEDSPLHF. The genes are TRBV19 and TRBJ1-6, with TRBD1 matching over 7 bases. The CDR3 is 14 residues long. The trim removed 4 bases at V and 8 bases at J, leaving 5 bases unmatched. The germline V gene encodes CDR1 LNHDA and CDR2 SQIVND (reference sequence).

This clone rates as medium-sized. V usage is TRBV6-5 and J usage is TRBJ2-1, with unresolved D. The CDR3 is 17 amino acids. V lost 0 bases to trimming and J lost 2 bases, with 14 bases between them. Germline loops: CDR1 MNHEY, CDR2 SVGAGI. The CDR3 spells CASSYSTRPGPYNEQFF. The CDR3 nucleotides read TGTGCCAGCAGTTACTCGACGAGACCTGGCCCCTACAATGAGCAGTTCTTC.

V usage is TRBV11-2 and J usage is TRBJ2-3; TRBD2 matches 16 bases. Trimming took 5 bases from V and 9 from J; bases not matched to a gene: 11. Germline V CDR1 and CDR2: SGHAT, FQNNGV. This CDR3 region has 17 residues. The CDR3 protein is CASSPRGGLAGGATQYF. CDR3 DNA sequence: TGTGCCAGCAGCCCGAGGGGGGGACTAGCGGGAGGGGCAACGCAGTATTTT.

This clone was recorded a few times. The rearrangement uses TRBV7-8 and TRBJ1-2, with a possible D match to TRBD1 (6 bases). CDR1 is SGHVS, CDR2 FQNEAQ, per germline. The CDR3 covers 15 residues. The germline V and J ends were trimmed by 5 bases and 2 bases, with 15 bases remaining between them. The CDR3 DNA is TGTGCCAGCAGCCCGACAGGCCTTGCAAACTATGGCTACACCTTC. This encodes CASSPTGLANYGYTF.

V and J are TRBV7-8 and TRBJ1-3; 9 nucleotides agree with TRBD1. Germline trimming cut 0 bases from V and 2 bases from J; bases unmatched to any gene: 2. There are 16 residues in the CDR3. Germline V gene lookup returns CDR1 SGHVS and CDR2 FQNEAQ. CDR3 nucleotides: TGTGCCAGCAGCTTAGCGGGACAGGGAACTGGAAACACCATATATTTT. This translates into CASSLAGQGTGNTIYF.

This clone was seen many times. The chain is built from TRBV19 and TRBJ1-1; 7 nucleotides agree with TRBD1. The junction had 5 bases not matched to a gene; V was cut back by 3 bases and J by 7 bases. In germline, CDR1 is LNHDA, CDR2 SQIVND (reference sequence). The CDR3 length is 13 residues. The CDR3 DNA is TGTGCCAGTAGTATCGACAGGGACGGTGAAGCTTTCTTT. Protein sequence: CASSIDRDGEAFF.

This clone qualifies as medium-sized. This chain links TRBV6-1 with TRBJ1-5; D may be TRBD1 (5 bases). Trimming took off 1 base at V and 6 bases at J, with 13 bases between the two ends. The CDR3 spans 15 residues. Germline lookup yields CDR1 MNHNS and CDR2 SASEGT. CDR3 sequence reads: CASSEGGFRAQPQHF. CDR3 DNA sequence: TGTGCCAGCAGTGAAGGGGGGTTTCGGGCTCAGCCCCAGCATTTT.

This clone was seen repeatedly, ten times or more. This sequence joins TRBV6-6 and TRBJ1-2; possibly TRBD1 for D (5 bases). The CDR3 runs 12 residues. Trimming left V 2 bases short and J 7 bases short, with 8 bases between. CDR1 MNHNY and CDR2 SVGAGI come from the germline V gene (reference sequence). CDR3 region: CASSYEGTGYTF. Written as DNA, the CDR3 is TGTGCCAGCAGTTACGAGGGGACTGGCTACACCTTC.

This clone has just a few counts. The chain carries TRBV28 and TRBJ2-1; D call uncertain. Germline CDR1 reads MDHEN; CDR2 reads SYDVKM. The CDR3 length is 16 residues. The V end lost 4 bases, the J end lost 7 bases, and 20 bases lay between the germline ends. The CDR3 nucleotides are TGTGCCAGCAGTTCCCCGAGAAGCCCTCAGCGTAATGAGCAGTTCTTC. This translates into CASSSPRSPQRNEQFF.

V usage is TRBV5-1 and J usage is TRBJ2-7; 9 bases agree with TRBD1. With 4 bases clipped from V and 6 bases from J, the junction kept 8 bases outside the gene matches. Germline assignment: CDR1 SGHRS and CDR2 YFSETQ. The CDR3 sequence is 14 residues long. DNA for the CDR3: TGCGCCAGCAGCATGGGACAGGGAATGGGCGAGCAGTACTTC. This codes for CASSMGQGMGEQYF. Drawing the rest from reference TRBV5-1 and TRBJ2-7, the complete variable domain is KAGVTQTPRYLIKTRGQQVTLSCSPISGHRSVSWYQQTPGQGLQFLFEYFSETQRNKGNFPGRFSGRQFSNSRSEMNVSTLELGDSALYLCASSMGQGMGEQYFGPGTRLTVT.

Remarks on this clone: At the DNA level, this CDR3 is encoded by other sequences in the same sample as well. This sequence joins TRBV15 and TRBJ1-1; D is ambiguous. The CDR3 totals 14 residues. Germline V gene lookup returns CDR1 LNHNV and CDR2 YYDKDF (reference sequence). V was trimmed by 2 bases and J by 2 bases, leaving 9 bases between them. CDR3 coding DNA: TGTGCCACCAGCAGAAACAGAGAAAACACTGAAGCTTTCTTT. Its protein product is CATSRNRENTEAFF.

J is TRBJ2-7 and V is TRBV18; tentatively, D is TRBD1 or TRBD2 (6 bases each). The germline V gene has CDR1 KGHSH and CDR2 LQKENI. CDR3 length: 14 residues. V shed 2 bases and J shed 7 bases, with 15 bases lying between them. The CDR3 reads CASSPTGASGEQYF. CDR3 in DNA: TGTGCCAGCTCACCAACGGGGGCATCGGGGGAGCAGTACTTC.

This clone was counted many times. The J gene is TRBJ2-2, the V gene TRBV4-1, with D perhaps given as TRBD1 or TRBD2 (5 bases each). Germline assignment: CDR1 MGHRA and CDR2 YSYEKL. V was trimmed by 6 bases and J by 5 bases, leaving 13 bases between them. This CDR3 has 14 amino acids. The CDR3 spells CASSEGRTTGELFF. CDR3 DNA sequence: TGCGCCAGCAGTGAGGGGAGAACAACCGGGGAGCTGTTTTTT.

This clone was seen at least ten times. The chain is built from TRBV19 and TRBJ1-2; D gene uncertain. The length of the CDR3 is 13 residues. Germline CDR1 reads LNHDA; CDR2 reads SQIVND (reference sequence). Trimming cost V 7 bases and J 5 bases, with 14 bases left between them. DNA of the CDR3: TGTGCCAGTACCTTGGGCACAGTGTATGGCTACACCTTC. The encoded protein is CASTLGTVYGYTF.

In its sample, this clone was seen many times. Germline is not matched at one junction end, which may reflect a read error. As DNA, the CDR3 is TGTGCCAGCAGAGAAGGACAGTATAATTCACCCCTCCACTTT. Its protein product is CASREGQYNSPLHF. This rearrangement joins TRBV6-1 to TRBJ1-6, with D perhaps matching TRBD1 (6 bases). This CDR3 contains 14 residues. Germline values: CDR1 MNHNS, CDR2 SASEGT.

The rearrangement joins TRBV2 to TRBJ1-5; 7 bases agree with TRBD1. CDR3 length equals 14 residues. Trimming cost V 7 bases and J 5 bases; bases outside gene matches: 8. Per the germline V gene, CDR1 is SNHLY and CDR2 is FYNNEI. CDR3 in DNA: TGTGCCAGCAAGTTGGACAGGCGGTATCAGCCCCAGCATTTT. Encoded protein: CASKLDRRYQPQHF. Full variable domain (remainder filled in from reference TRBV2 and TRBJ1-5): EPEVTQTPSHQVTQMGQEVILRCVPISNHLYFYWYRQILGQKVEFLVSFYNNEISEKSEIFDDQFSVERPDGSNFTLKIRSTKLEDSAMYFCASKLDRRYQPQHFGDGTRLSIL.

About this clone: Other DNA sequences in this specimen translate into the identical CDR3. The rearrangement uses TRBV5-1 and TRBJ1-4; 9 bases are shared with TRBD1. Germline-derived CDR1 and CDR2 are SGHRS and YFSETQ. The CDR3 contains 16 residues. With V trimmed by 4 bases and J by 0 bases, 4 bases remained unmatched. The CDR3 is CASSLDRGSTNEKLFF. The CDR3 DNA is TGCGCCAGCAGCCTGGACAGGGGATCAACTAATGAAAAACTGTTTTTT.

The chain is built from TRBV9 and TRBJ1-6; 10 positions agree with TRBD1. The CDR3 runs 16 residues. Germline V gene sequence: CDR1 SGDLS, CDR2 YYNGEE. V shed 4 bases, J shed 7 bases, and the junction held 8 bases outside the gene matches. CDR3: CASSRMDRGKNSPLHF. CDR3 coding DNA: TGTGCCAGCAGCCGAATGGACAGGGGGAAAAATTCACCCCTCCACTTT. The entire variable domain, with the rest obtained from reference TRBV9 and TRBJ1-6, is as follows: DSGVTQTPKHLITATGQRVTLRCSPRSGDLSVYWYQQSLDQGLQFLIQYYNGEERAKGNILERFSAQQFPDLHSELNLSSLELGDSALYFCASSRMDRGKNSPLHFGNGTRLTVT.

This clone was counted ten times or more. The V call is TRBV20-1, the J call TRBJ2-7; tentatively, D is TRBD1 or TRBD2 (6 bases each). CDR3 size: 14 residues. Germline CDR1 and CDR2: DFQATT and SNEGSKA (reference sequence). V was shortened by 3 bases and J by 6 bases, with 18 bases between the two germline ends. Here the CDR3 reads CSARLEGGLGEQYF. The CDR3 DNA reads TGCAGTGCTAGGTTGGAGGGGGGTCTGGGCGAGCAGTACTTC.

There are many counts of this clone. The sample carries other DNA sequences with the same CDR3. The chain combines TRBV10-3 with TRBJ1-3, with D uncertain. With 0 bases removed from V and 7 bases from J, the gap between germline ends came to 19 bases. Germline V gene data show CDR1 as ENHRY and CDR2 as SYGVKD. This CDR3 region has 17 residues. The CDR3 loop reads CAISESDWVPERNTIYF. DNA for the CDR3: TGTGCCATCAGTGAGTCGGATTGGGTGCCGGAGCGGAACACCATATATTTT.

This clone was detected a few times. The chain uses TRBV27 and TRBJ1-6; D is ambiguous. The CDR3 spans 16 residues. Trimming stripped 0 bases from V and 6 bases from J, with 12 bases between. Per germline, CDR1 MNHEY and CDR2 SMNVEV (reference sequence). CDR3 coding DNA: TGTGCCAGCAGTTTATCGTGGGGTTCGGGTAATTCACCCCTCCACTTT. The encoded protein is CASSLSWGSGNSPLHF.

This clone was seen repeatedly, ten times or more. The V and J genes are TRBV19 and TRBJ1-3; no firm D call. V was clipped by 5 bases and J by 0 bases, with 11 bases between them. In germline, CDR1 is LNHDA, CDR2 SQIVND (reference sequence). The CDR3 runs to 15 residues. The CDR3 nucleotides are TGTGCCAGTAGTCCCAACGTAGGCTCTGGAAACACCATATATTTT. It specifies CASSPNVGSGNTIYF. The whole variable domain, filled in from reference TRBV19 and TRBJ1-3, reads DGGITQSPKYLFRKEGQNVTLSCEQNLNHDAMYWYRQDPGQGLRLIYYSQIVNDFQKGDIAEGYSVSREKKESFPLTVTSAQKNPTAFYLCASSPNVGSGNTIYFGEGSWLTVV.